The clone carrying this TCR beta chain was counted a few times. Its antigen is currently unknown. Produced via immunoSEQ multiplex PCR; TCRdb's table is partial and in-frame only. The table includes 110,000 or so clones, over 85% detected once. These data belong to a study of T cell responses to AZD1222 COVID-19 vaccine. The CDR3 totals 17 residues. Germline V gene sequence: CDR1 SGHDN, CDR2 FVKESK. After removal of 0 bases from V and 1 base from J, the junction contained 4 bases not matched to a gene. Points from the study as a whole: Possibly, clonal diversity was underestimated; donors were largely white British and included more females. Increases in Spike-specific TCR breadth and depth were seen after two AZD1222 doses. Of the AZD1222 recipients, only 5 or 6 were seropositive at baseline. Nearly half of the spike-specific TCRs reportedly recognize variant regions that carry no mutations.

V usage is TRBV14 and J usage is TRBJ1-5; 9 positions match TRBD1. This clonotype was sampled from an adult in good health. Specimen: peripheral blood, collected on day 0 of MenACWY control vaccination. The CDR3 loop is CASSQDWTGESNQPQHF. CDR3 nucleotides: TGTGCCAGCAGCCAAGATTGGACAGGGGAGAGCAATCAGCCCCAGCATTTT.